Listed below are T cell receptor beta chains from one sample, sequenced in a study of blood T cell repertoires in COVID-19. Method: immunoSEQ multiplex PCR; TCRdb's copy keeps in-frame clones and lacks some. This table holds 130,000 or so clones, approximately 81% found once. The sequenced material came from peripheral blood. These receptors all come from an older woman with active or convalescent COVID-19. The CDR3 runs from the conserved cysteine through the conserved F or W. A D gene is named only where the DNA matches it firmly. Clone size is not always given. Where it is, it says once, few, many or a class for expanded clones.

v_call: TRBV28; d_call: .; clone_size: .; j_call: TRBJ2-7; cdr3_nt: TGTGCCAGCAGAAGATTAGGGGACTACGAGCAGTACTTC; cdr3_aa: CASRRLGDYEQYF
v_call: TRBV19; d_call: TRBD1; clone_size: .; j_call: TRBJ1-5; cdr3_nt: TGTGCCAGTTCGGGACAGTTCAATCAGCCCCAGCATTTT; cdr3_aa: CASSGQFNQPQHF
v_call: TRBV19; d_call: .; clone_size: .; j_call: TRBJ1-2; cdr3_nt: TGTGCCAGTCACTCTGGGGCAGACGCTCTCTATGGCTACACCTTC; cdr3_aa: CASHSGADALYGYTF
v_call: TRBV4-3; d_call: TRBD1; clone_size: .; j_call: TRBJ2-7; cdr3_nt: TGCGCCAGCAGCCAAGGACAGGGGAGAGGCGAGCAGTACTTC; cdr3_aa: CASSQGQGRGEQYF
v_call: TRBV7-2; d_call: TRBD1; clone_size: .; j_call: TRBJ1-6; cdr3_nt: TGTGCCAGCAGCTTTGGGACAGTTGATTCACCCCTCCACTTT; cdr3_aa: CASSFGTVDSPLHF
v_call: TRBV5-4; d_call: TRBD1; clone_size: .; j_call: TRBJ1-1; cdr3_nt: TGTGCCAGCAGCTTGGGGGAAGCAGGGGGGCGCCGGGCTTTCTTT; cdr3_aa: CASSLGEAGGRRAFF
v_call: TRBV5-6; d_call: .; clone_size: .; j_call: TRBJ2-3; cdr3_nt: TGTGCCAGCAGCTCTTCAGGGGTAAGGAGCACAGATACGCAGTATTTT; cdr3_aa: CASSSSGVRSTDTQYF
v_call: TRBV28; d_call: TRBD2; clone_size: .; j_call: TRBJ2-1; cdr3_nt: TGTGCCAGCAGTTTAATTATTGGGGGACTAGCTTATAACGAGCAGTTCTTC; cdr3_aa: CASSLIIGGLAYNEQFF
v_call: TRBV19; d_call: TRBD2; clone_size: .; j_call: TRBJ2-5; cdr3_nt: TGTGCCAGTAGTACCGTAGCGGGAGCATATGAAGAGACCCAGTACTTC; cdr3_aa: CASSTVAGAYEETQYF
v_call: TRBV25-1; d_call: TRBD1; clone_size: .; j_call: TRBJ2-7; cdr3_nt: TGTGCCAGCGACCCCGGGGACAGGGGGCTCTACGAGCAGTACTTC; cdr3_aa: CASDPGDRGLYEQYF
v_call: TRBV28; d_call: .; clone_size: .; j_call: TRBJ1-2; cdr3_nt: TGTGCCAGCAAAGGACAGAAATCCTATGGCTACACCTTC; cdr3_aa: CASKGQKSYGYTF
v_call: TRBV9; d_call: .; clone_size: .; j_call: TRBJ2-3; cdr3_nt: TGTGCCAGCAGCGTACAAAGGGGAGATACGCAGTATTTT; cdr3_aa: CASSVQRGDTQYF
v_call: TRBV28; d_call: TRBD1; clone_size: .; j_call: TRBJ2-3; cdr3_nt: TGTGCCAGCAGTTTATTCTTCCGGGACAGGGGCACAGATACGCAGTATTTT; cdr3_aa: CASSLFFRDRGTDTQYF
v_call: TRBV21-1; d_call: .; clone_size: .; j_call: TRBJ1-3; cdr3_nt: TGTGCCAGCAGCCTACCTCGGGAGGGAGGTGGAAACACCATATATTTT; cdr3_aa: CASSLPREGGGNTIYF
v_call: TRBV4-3; d_call: .; clone_size: .; j_call: TRBJ1-6; cdr3_nt: TGCGCCAGCAGCCAAGATACCCGGTCACCCCTCCACTTT; cdr3_aa: CASSQDTRSPLHF
v_call: TRBV7-9; d_call: TRBD1; clone_size: .; j_call: TRBJ1-4; cdr3_nt: TGTGCCAGCAGTCTGACAGGGGGAAGCGAAAAACTGTTTTTT; cdr3_aa: CASSLTGGSEKLFF
v_call: TRBV27; d_call: TRBD1; clone_size: .; j_call: TRBJ1-5; cdr3_nt: TGTGCCACAGGGGGCCTTAATCAGCCCCAGCATTTT; cdr3_aa: CATGGLNQPQHF
v_call: TRBV19; d_call: .; clone_size: .; j_call: TRBJ1-1; cdr3_nt: TGTGCCAGTAGTATTGCTGTCCGGGTGAACACTGAAGCTTTCTTT; cdr3_aa: CASSIAVRVNTEAFF
v_call: TRBV5-1; d_call: .; clone_size: few; j_call: TRBJ2-7; cdr3_nt: TGCGCCAGCAGCTGGAGGGACGGTTACGAGCAGTACTTC; cdr3_aa: CASSWRDGYEQYF
v_call: TRBV7-2; d_call: TRBD2; clone_size: few; j_call: TRBJ2-3; cdr3_nt: TGTGCCAGCAGCAAGTTTAGCGGGATCAGCACAGATACGCAGTATTTT; cdr3_aa: CASSKFSGISTDTQYF
v_call: TRBV24-1; d_call: .; clone_size: once; j_call: TRBJ2-6; cdr3_nt: TGTGCCACCGGGGCACAGGGACCCGGGGCCAACGTCCTGACTTTC; cdr3_aa: CATGAQGPGANVLTF
v_call: TRBV2; d_call: TRBD2; clone_size: .; j_call: TRBJ2-3; cdr3_nt: TGTGCCAGCAGTGGACTAGCGGGGGGAACAGATACGCAGTATTTT; cdr3_aa: CASSGLAGGTDTQYF
v_call: TRBV5-6; d_call: .; clone_size: .; j_call: TRBJ1-1; cdr3_nt: TGTGCCAGCAGCCGCGTGAACACTGAAGCTTTCTTT; cdr3_aa: CASSRVNTEAFF
v_call: TRBV6-2/TRBV6-3; d_call: .; clone_size: .; j_call: TRBJ1-4; cdr3_nt: TGTGCCAGCAGTTACCGGGTCTCACCTACTCGGGAAAAACTGTTTTTT; cdr3_aa: CASSYRVSPTREKLFF
v_call: TRBV4-1; d_call: .; clone_size: .; j_call: TRBJ1-1; cdr3_nt: TGCGCCAGCAGCCACTGGGGCGCCGGCACTGAAGCTTTCTTT; cdr3_aa: CASSHWGAGTEAFF
v_call: TRBV5-1; d_call: .; clone_size: .; j_call: TRBJ1-2; cdr3_nt: TGCGCCAGCAGAGACACCAACTATGGCTACACCTTC; cdr3_aa: CASRDTNYGYTF
v_call: TRBV2; d_call: .; clone_size: .; j_call: TRBJ1-1; cdr3_nt: TGTGCCAGCAGTCTCAGGGGCGAGGTAATTGAAGCTTTCTTT; cdr3_aa: CASSLRGEVIEAFF
v_call: TRBV19; d_call: TRBD1; clone_size: .; j_call: TRBJ2-6; cdr3_nt: TGTGCCAGTAGTGACCGGGACAGGGTATACTCTGGGGCCAACGTCCTGACTTTC; cdr3_aa: CASSDRDRVYSGANVLTF
v_call: TRBV28; d_call: TRBD2; clone_size: .; j_call: TRBJ2-1; cdr3_nt: TGTGCCAGCAGCTACTTACGCGGGAGCTCCTACAATGAGCAGTTCTTC; cdr3_aa: CASSYLRGSSYNEQFF
v_call: TRBV19; d_call: .; clone_size: .; j_call: TRBJ2-5; cdr3_nt: TGTGCCAGTAGTAGAGGACAGCAAGAGACCCAGTACTTC; cdr3_aa: CASSRGQQETQYF
v_call: TRBV11-3; d_call: TRBD2; clone_size: .; j_call: TRBJ2-7; cdr3_nt: TGTGCCAGCAGCTCGGGACTAGCGGGAGTCCGGGAGCAGTACTTC; cdr3_aa: CASSSGLAGVREQYF
v_call: TRBV29-1; d_call: .; clone_size: .; j_call: TRBJ2-7; cdr3_nt: TGCAGCGTTGGAAACGGACGGGAACCCTACGAGCAGTACTTC; cdr3_aa: CSVGNGREPYEQYF
v_call: TRBV6-2/TRBV6-3; d_call: .; clone_size: few; j_call: TRBJ2-7; cdr3_nt: TGTGCCAGCAGTTACGGCGACTACACCTCCTACGAGCAGTACTTC; cdr3_aa: CASSYGDYTSYEQYF
v_call: TRBV2; d_call: .; clone_size: few; j_call: TRBJ2-3; cdr3_nt: TGTGCCAGCAGTGTCTCCCTGAGCACAGATACGCAGTATTTT; cdr3_aa: CASSVSLSTDTQYF
v_call: TRBV11-2; d_call: .; clone_size: .; j_call: TRBJ1-1; cdr3_nt: TGTGCCAGCAGCTCACTGAGTGAAGCTTTCTTT; cdr3_aa: CASSSLSEAFF
v_call: TRBV27; d_call: .; clone_size: .; j_call: TRBJ1-1; cdr3_nt: TGTGCCAGCAGTTGGGGGCGGGGGGCCTCTGAAGCTTTCTTT; cdr3_aa: CASSWGRGASEAFF
v_call: TRBV6-5; d_call: .; clone_size: .; j_call: TRBJ2-7; cdr3_nt: TGTGCCAGCAGGGGACTCAGCCGCTACGAGCAGTACTTC; cdr3_aa: CASRGLSRYEQYF
v_call: TRBV5-4; d_call: .; clone_size: .; j_call: TRBJ2-2; cdr3_nt: TGTGCCAGCAGCCAGACAGGAGCAGGGGCCGGGGAGCTGTTTTTT; cdr3_aa: CASSQTGAGAGELFF
v_call: TRBV28; d_call: TRBD1; clone_size: .; j_call: TRBJ1-2; cdr3_nt: TGTGCCAGCAGTCCCGGGACAGTTAACTATGGCTACACCTTC; cdr3_aa: CASSPGTVNYGYTF
v_call: TRBV28; d_call: TRBD1; clone_size: .; j_call: TRBJ2-1; cdr3_nt: TGTGCCAGCAGTAATACAGGGGGAAATTACAATGAGCAGTTCTTC; cdr3_aa: CASSNTGGNYNEQFF
v_call: TRBV5-1; d_call: .; clone_size: once; j_call: TRBJ2-3; cdr3_nt: TGCGCCAGCAGCCCGGTGGGGCCCACAGATACGCAGTATTTT; cdr3_aa: CASSPVGPTDTQYF
v_call: TRBV27; d_call: TRBD1; clone_size: .; j_call: TRBJ1-2; cdr3_nt: TGTGCCAGCAGACCCTCCCCCGGACAGGGAGACTATGGCTACACCTTC; cdr3_aa: CASRPSPGQGDYGYTF
v_call: TRBV6-5; d_call: TRBD1; clone_size: once; j_call: TRBJ1-3; cdr3_nt: TGTGCCAGCAGTTTGACAGGGACAGGTGGAAACACCATATATTTT; cdr3_aa: CASSLTGTGGNTIYF
v_call: TRBV6-5; d_call: .; clone_size: .; j_call: TRBJ1-1; cdr3_nt: TGTGCCAGCAGGATAGGACACCCGAACACTGAAGCTTTCTTT; cdr3_aa: CASRIGHPNTEAFF
v_call: TRBV30; d_call: TRBD1; clone_size: .; j_call: TRBJ2-2; cdr3_nt: TGTGCCTGGAGGGAAGACAGGGGACTCTACCCGGCCCTGAACACCGGGGAGCTGTTTTTT; cdr3_aa: CAWREDRGLYPALNTGELFF
v_call: TRBV11-1; d_call: .; clone_size: .; j_call: TRBJ2-2; cdr3_nt: TGTGCCAGCAGCGGGAGTCTGAACACCGGGGAGCTGTTTTTT; cdr3_aa: CASSGSLNTGELFF
v_call: TRBV29-1; d_call: TRBD2; clone_size: few; j_call: TRBJ2-3; cdr3_nt: TGCAGCGTTGATGGGACTAGCGGGTACAGCACAGATACGCAGTATTTT; cdr3_aa: CSVDGTSGYSTDTQYF
v_call: TRBV28; d_call: .; clone_size: once; j_call: TRBJ1-6; cdr3_nt: TGTGCCAGCAGGACAAACTCACCCCTCCACTTT; cdr3_aa: CASRTNSPLHF
v_call: TRBV12-3/TRBV12-4; d_call: .; clone_size: .; j_call: TRBJ1-6; cdr3_nt: TGTGCCAGCAGTTTACAGCCTAGTTCACCCCTCCACTTT; cdr3_aa: CASSLQPSSPLHF
v_call: TRBV14; d_call: .; clone_size: .; j_call: TRBJ2-4; cdr3_nt: TGTGCCAGCAGCCCCTCGATAGCCCCCAAAAACATTCAGTACTTC; cdr3_aa: CASSPSIAPKNIQYF
v_call: TRBV28; d_call: .; clone_size: .; j_call: TRBJ1-1; cdr3_nt: TGTGCCAGCAGTAGTCCCGGGACTCCGTGGGGCACTGAAGCTTTCTTT; cdr3_aa: CASSSPGTPWGTEAFF
v_call: TRBV19; d_call: .; clone_size: .; j_call: TRBJ1-4; cdr3_nt: TGTGCCAGTAGTATAATAGGAGTTCATGAAAAACTGTTTTTT; cdr3_aa: CASSIIGVHEKLFF
v_call: TRBV7-9; d_call: .; clone_size: .; j_call: TRBJ1-1; cdr3_nt: TGTGCCAGCAGCTTAAACCCGACAGGCACTGAAGCTTTCTTT; cdr3_aa: CASSLNPTGTEAFF
v_call: TRBV28; d_call: .; clone_size: .; j_call: TRBJ2-1; cdr3_nt: TGTGCCGTCGACTCCACCTACAATGAGCAGTTCTTC; cdr3_aa: CAVDSTYNEQFF
v_call: TRBV6-5; d_call: .; clone_size: .; j_call: TRBJ1-2; cdr3_nt: TGTGCCAGCAGCGCCGGGACACCACCCCGGGGCTACACCTTC; cdr3_aa: CASSAGTPPRGYTF
v_call: TRBV6-5; d_call: .; clone_size: .; j_call: TRBJ1-4; cdr3_nt: TGTGCCAGCAGCCTAGGGGATGCAACTAATGAAAAACTGTTTTTT; cdr3_aa: CASSLGDATNEKLFF
v_call: TRBV7-2; d_call: .; clone_size: .; j_call: TRBJ2-2; cdr3_nt: TGTGCCAGCAGCCCCCGCGTAGCCATGAACACCGGGGAGCTGTTTTTT; cdr3_aa: CASSPRVAMNTGELFF
v_call: TRBV6-2/TRBV6-3; d_call: .; clone_size: .; j_call: TRBJ2-1; cdr3_nt: TGTGCCAGCAGTTACGGACAGTACAATGAGCAGTTCTTC; cdr3_aa: CASSYGQYNEQFF
v_call: TRBV5-1; d_call: TRBD1; clone_size: .; j_call: TRBJ1-1; cdr3_nt: TGCGCCAGCAGCTTGATACAGGGGGCTTCAACTGAAGCTTTCTTT; cdr3_aa: CASSLIQGASTEAFF
v_call: TRBV5-1; d_call: .; clone_size: .; j_call: TRBJ1-2; cdr3_nt: TGCGCCAGCAGCCCCAATCAACAGGGCCCCTATGGCTACACCTTC; cdr3_aa: CASSPNQQGPYGYTF